These T cell receptor beta chains were read from a single sample in a study of shared clonotypes between healthy human individuals. The data were produced by immunoSEQ multiplex PCR, yet TCRdb's version contains in-frame clones alone and is incomplete. In the table there are approximately 1,500,000 clones, around 97% of which are singletons. Sample: naive CD4+ T cells sorted from blood. The receptors were gathered from a man aged 30 to 39 in good health. Both conserved end residues are part of each CDR3. D genes are given only for firm matches. Size values are once, few and many counts, or a class for expanded clones, and some rows have none.

d_call: TRBD2; j_call: TRBJ2-7; v_call: TRBV27; clone_size: -; cdr3_aa: CASSLREGLFEQYF; cdr3_nt: TGTGCCAGCAGTTTGCGGGAGGGCCTTTTTGAGCAGTACTTC
d_call: -; j_call: TRBJ2-3; v_call: TRBV2; clone_size: -; cdr3_aa: CASSWSAEPSTDTQYF; cdr3_nt: TGTGCCAGCAGTTGGTCAGCGGAGCCTAGCACAGATACGCAGTATTTT
d_call: -; j_call: TRBJ1-2; v_call: TRBV7-9; clone_size: -; cdr3_aa: CASSLQGEGYTF; cdr3_nt: TGTGCCAGCAGCTTACAAGGAGAGGGCTACACCTTC
d_call: TRBD2; j_call: TRBJ2-7; v_call: TRBV7-3; clone_size: -; cdr3_aa: CARKREWGEQYF; cdr3_nt: TGTGCCAGAAAGCGGGAGTGGGGCGAGCAGTACTTC
d_call: -; j_call: TRBJ2-1; v_call: TRBV29-1; clone_size: -; cdr3_aa: CSVGGYNEQFF; cdr3_nt: TGCAGCGTTGGAGGTTACAATGAGCAGTTCTTC
d_call: -; j_call: TRBJ2-3; v_call: TRBV7-6; clone_size: -; cdr3_aa: CASSSSLVGGFTDTQYF; cdr3_nt: TGTGCCAGCAGCTCCTCACTAGTCGGGGGTTTCACAGATACGCAGTATTTT
d_call: TRBD1; j_call: TRBJ1-1; v_call: TRBV6-6; clone_size: -; cdr3_aa: CASSFDRALSEAFF; cdr3_nt: TGTGCCAGCAGTTTTGACAGGGCATTAAGTGAAGCTTTCTTT
d_call: -; j_call: TRBJ2-5; v_call: TRBV18; clone_size: -; cdr3_aa: CASSPPGKETQYF; cdr3_nt: TGTGCCAGCTCACCACCCGGAAAAGAGACCCAGTACTTC
d_call: -; j_call: TRBJ2-7; v_call: TRBV28; clone_size: -; cdr3_aa: CASSLPAGHSYEQYF; cdr3_nt: TGTGCCAGCAGTTTGCCGGCGGGACACTCCTACGAGCAGTACTTC
d_call: TRBD1; j_call: TRBJ1-2; v_call: TRBV10-3; clone_size: -; cdr3_aa: CAISLTDRETNYGYTF; cdr3_nt: TGTGCCATCAGTTTGACAGACAGGGAGACTAACTATGGCTACACCTTC
d_call: -; j_call: TRBJ2-1; v_call: TRBV27; clone_size: -; cdr3_aa: CASSLDYRTGAQFF; cdr3_nt: TGTGCCAGCAGTTTGGACTACAGGACAGGAGCGCAGTTCTTC
d_call: TRBD1; j_call: TRBJ2-1; v_call: TRBV9; clone_size: few; cdr3_aa: CASSVTPADRGGNEQFF; cdr3_nt: TGTGCCAGCAGCGTAACCCCGGCTGACAGGGGTGGCAATGAGCAGTTCTTC
d_call: TRBD1; j_call: TRBJ2-4; v_call: TRBV19; clone_size: -; cdr3_aa: CASSIWDRGRAKNIQYF; cdr3_nt: TGTGCCAGTAGCATTTGGGACAGGGGACGAGCCAAAAACATTCAGTACTTC
d_call: -; j_call: TRBJ2-3; v_call: TRBV2; clone_size: -; cdr3_aa: CASSPVTSGEADTQYF; cdr3_nt: TGTGCCAGCAGCCCTGTCACGTCAGGGGAGGCAGATACGCAGTATTTT
d_call: -; j_call: TRBJ2-7; v_call: TRBV7-4; clone_size: -; cdr3_aa: CASSPKGSPSYEQYF; cdr3_nt: TGTGCCAGCAGCCCCAAAGGCAGCCCGAGCTACGAGCAGTACTTC
d_call: TRBD1; j_call: TRBJ2-1; v_call: TRBV19; clone_size: once; cdr3_aa: CASSRDRANEQFF; cdr3_nt: TGTGCCAGTAGCCGGGACAGGGCTAATGAGCAGTTCTTC
d_call: -; j_call: TRBJ2-7; v_call: TRBV18; clone_size: -; cdr3_aa: CASSPDSKTYEQYF; cdr3_nt: TGTGCCAGCTCACCAGACAGCAAGACCTACGAGCAGTACTTC
d_call: TRBD2; j_call: TRBJ2-3; v_call: TRBV27; clone_size: once; cdr3_aa: CASMAGGPLSTDTQYF; cdr3_nt: TGTGCCAGTATGGCGGGAGGGCCATTAAGCACAGATACGCAGTATTTT
d_call: -; j_call: TRBJ2-6; v_call: TRBV30; clone_size: -; cdr3_aa: CAVTGLSGANVLTF; cdr3_nt: TGTGCCGTGACAGGCCTCTCTGGGGCCAACGTCCTGACTTTC
d_call: -; j_call: TRBJ1-5; v_call: TRBV6-1; clone_size: -; cdr3_aa: CASSEILGQPQHF; cdr3_nt: TGTGCCAGCAGTGAAATTTTAGGTCAGCCCCAGCATTTT
d_call: TRBD2; j_call: TRBJ2-1; v_call: TRBV7-2; clone_size: -; cdr3_aa: CASSPSGLADRPQFF; cdr3_nt: TGTGCCAGCAGCCCAAGTGGGCTAGCGGATCGACCGCAGTTCTTC
d_call: -; j_call: TRBJ2-7; v_call: TRBV21-1; clone_size: -; cdr3_aa: CASSFHRQSSYEQYF; cdr3_nt: TGTGCCAGCAGCTTTCACCGACAGAGCTCCTACGAGCAGTACTTC
d_call: -; j_call: TRBJ2-1; v_call: TRBV5-1; clone_size: few; cdr3_aa: CASSLAGTWMTGVNEQFF; cdr3_nt: TGCGCCAGCAGCTTGGCCGGGACTTGGATGACCGGGGTGAATGAGCAGTTCTTC
d_call: TRBD1; j_call: TRBJ1-5; v_call: TRBV7-2; clone_size: -; cdr3_aa: CASSSGQGLPQHF; cdr3_nt: TGTGCCAGCAGCTCCGGACAGGGATTGCCCCAGCATTTT
d_call: -; j_call: TRBJ1-2; v_call: TRBV28; clone_size: -; cdr3_aa: CASRSRGPSNYGYTF; cdr3_nt: TGTGCCAGCAGGTCGCGGGGGCCCTCAAACTATGGCTACACCTTC
d_call: -; j_call: TRBJ1-3; v_call: TRBV6-6; clone_size: -; cdr3_aa: CASSHTRTLSGNTIYF; cdr3_nt: TGTGCCAGCAGCCATACACGGACCCTCTCTGGAAACACCATATATTTT
d_call: -; j_call: TRBJ2-1; v_call: TRBV7-2; clone_size: -; cdr3_aa: CASSQGGLAKMNEQFF; cdr3_nt: TGTGCCAGCAGCCAAGGGGGGCTAGCGAAGATGAATGAGCAGTTCTTC
d_call: TRBD1; j_call: TRBJ2-7; v_call: TRBV7-2; clone_size: -; cdr3_aa: CASSWDRLREQYF; cdr3_nt: TGTGCCAGCAGCTGGGACAGGCTACGAGAGCAGTACTTC
d_call: TRBD1; j_call: TRBJ1-5; v_call: TRBV18; clone_size: -; cdr3_aa: CASSPLFVGQGTNKHQPQHF; cdr3_nt: TGTGCCAGCTCACCACTCTTTGTCGGACAGGGCACGAATAAACATCAGCCCCAGCATTTT
d_call: -; j_call: TRBJ1-1; v_call: TRBV30; clone_size: -; cdr3_aa: CAWSQGMGTEAFF; cdr3_nt: TGTGCCTGGAGCCAGGGAATGGGGACTGAAGCTTTCTTT
d_call: -; j_call: TRBJ2-1; v_call: TRBV5-4; clone_size: -; cdr3_aa: CASSLERVGGYNEQFF; cdr3_nt: TGTGCCAGCAGCTTGGAGCGAGTAGGGGGCTACAATGAGCAGTTCTTC
d_call: -; j_call: TRBJ2-4; v_call: TRBV5-6; clone_size: once; cdr3_aa: CASSLDGVKNIQYF; cdr3_nt: TGTGCCAGCAGCCTAGATGGTGTCAAAAACATTCAGTACTTC
d_call: -; j_call: TRBJ1-2; v_call: TRBV10-3; clone_size: few; cdr3_aa: CAISEGPGNYGYTF; cdr3_nt: TGTGCCATCAGTGAAGGCCCAGGTAACTATGGCTACACCTTC
d_call: TRBD2; j_call: TRBJ2-1; v_call: TRBV4-1; clone_size: -; cdr3_aa: CASSQTRLAGLGEQFF; cdr3_nt: TGCGCCAGCAGCCAGACCAGGCTAGCGGGCCTCGGTGAGCAGTTCTTC
d_call: TRBD2; j_call: TRBJ2-3; v_call: TRBV5-1; clone_size: -; cdr3_aa: CASSSGLDYTDTQYF; cdr3_nt: TGCGCCAGCAGCTCGGGACTAGACTACACAGATACGCAGTATTTT
d_call: -; j_call: TRBJ1-1; v_call: TRBV7-8; clone_size: -; cdr3_aa: CASSFGGFTEAFF; cdr3_nt: TGTGCCAGCAGCTTCGGGGGTTTTACTGAAGCTTTCTTT
d_call: TRBD2; j_call: TRBJ2-1; v_call: TRBV15; clone_size: -; cdr3_aa: CATSRVASGKNEQFF; cdr3_nt: TGTGCCACCAGCAGAGTGGCTAGCGGGAAGAATGAGCAGTTCTTC
d_call: -; j_call: TRBJ2-7; v_call: TRBV5-1; clone_size: -; cdr3_aa: CASSLLGTPTYEQYF; cdr3_nt: TGCGCCAGCAGCTTGTTAGGGACACCAACCTACGAGCAGTACTTC